The T cell receptor beta chain under discussion was sequenced for a study of blood T cell repertoires in COVID-19. TCRdb's copy holds only in-frame clones and misses some; the assay was immunoSEQ multiplex PCR. The table records some 90,000 clones, roughly 90% of them present only once. The sequencing input was peripheral blood. The clonotype was recovered from a man between 50 and 59 years old with acute or convalescent COVID-19.

In DNA, the CDR3 is TGTGCCAGCAGCCTTACTAGCGGGGGATTTCAAGAGACCCAGTACTTC. Translation gives CASSLTSGGFQETQYF. The J gene is TRBJ2-5, the V gene TRBV3-1 (or the pseudogene TRBV3-2), with TRBD2 matching 11 bases. Germline V gives CDR1 LGHDT, CDR2 YNNKEL (reference sequence). This CDR3 region has 16 residues. Trimming at V came to 4 bases and at J to 2 bases, leaving 6 bases not matched to a gene.